The 13 T cell receptor beta chains reported below all come from one sample, sequenced in a study of OX40 agonist ivuxolimab in advanced cancers. Repertoires were generated with immunoSEQ multiplex PCR, while TCRdb's copy carries only in-frame clones and drops some. The profile shows around 51,000 clones, around 87% of them singletons. The source material was CD4+ or CD8+ T cells sorted from blood, sampled in a trial of the OX40 agonist ivuxolimab. The receptor set was obtained from an adult with an advanced solid tumor such as melanoma, head and neck, liver or kidney cancer.

This clone appeared once. This chain links TRBV9 with TRBJ1-1, with D perhaps matching TRBD1 (5 bases). The CDR3 contains 15 residues. V was pared by 1 base and J by 0 bases, with 10 bases between. Germline CDR1 reads SGDLS; CDR2 reads YYNGEE. The CDR3 protein is CASSVRGALNTEAFF. DNA of the CDR3: TGTGCCAGCAGCGTACGGGGCGCTTTGAACACTGAAGCTTTCTTT.

The J gene is TRBJ2-7, the V gene TRBV4-3; D may be TRBD2 (6 bases). The germline V and J ends were trimmed by 3 bases and 5 bases, with 14 bases remaining between them. This CDR3 spans 14 amino acids. Germline-derived CDR1 and CDR2 are LGHNA and YSLEER. CDR3 amino acids: CASSHRLDTNEQYF. CDR3 in DNA: TGCGCCAGCAGCCACCGACTAGACACCAACGAGCAGTACTTC.

V and J are TRBV4-3 and TRBJ2-1, with 8 bases lining up with TRBD2. CDR3 size: 13 residues. The germline CDR1 and CDR2 sequences are LGHNA and YSLEER. V trimming: 0 bases; J trimming: 14 bases; junction bases outside the gene matches: 6. CDR3 sequence reads: CASSQDPAGEEFF. The CDR3 nucleotides are TGCGCCAGCAGCCAAGACCCAGCGGGGGAGGAGTTCTTC.

The chain combines TRBV29-1 with TRBJ2-7, with a possible D match to TRBD1 (6 bases). The V and J ends lost 6 bases and 1 base respectively, with 7 bases between them. CDR1 is SQVTM, CDR2 ANQGSEA, per germline. The CDR3 is 11 amino acids. This CDR3 reads CSVGQSYEQYF. In DNA, the CDR3 is TGCAGCGTCGGACAGTCCTACGAGCAGTACTTC.

The genes are TRBV7-8 and TRBJ1-5; D not resolved. The length of the CDR3 is 15 residues. Germline V gene data show CDR1 as SGHVS and CDR2 as FQNEAQ. Trimming left V 2 bases short and J 0 bases short, with 8 bases between. CDR3 DNA sequence: TGTGCCAGCAGCTTATCTCAATATAGCAATCAGCCCCAGCATTTT. It encodes CASSLSQYSNQPQHF.

V usage is TRBV19 and J usage is TRBJ1-1; D call uncertain. CDR1 LNHDA and CDR2 SQIVND come from the germline V gene (reference sequence). The CDR3 totals 12 residues. V lost 5 bases, J lost 6 bases, and 10 bases lay in between. Written as DNA, the CDR3 is TGTGCCAGTAGTTTTGGTTTTTCTGAAGCTTTCTTT. Protein product: CASSFGFSEAFF.

The V and J genes are TRBV7-9 and TRBJ2-2; 7 bases line up with TRBD2. This CDR3 has 16 residues. Germline CDR1 and CDR2: SEHNR and FQNEAQ (reference sequence). The trim removed 5 bases at V and 0 bases at J, leaving 6 bases unmatched. CDR3 amino acids: CASSPPRGANTGELFF. CDR3 in DNA: TGTGCCAGCAGCCCCCCCCGGGGGGCGAACACCGGGGAGCTGTTTTTT.

The sample holds one count of this clone. The chain uses TRBV28 and TRBJ1-1; D is unresolved. This CDR3 is built from 13 residues. Germline loops: CDR1 MDHEN, CDR2 SYDVKM. Between the trimmed V and J ends, which lost 5 bases and 2 bases, there was a span of 9 bases. The CDR3 loop is CASSRLFNTEAFF. The CDR3 region has the DNA TGTGCCAGCAGTAGACTCTTTAACACTGAAGCTTTCTTT.

The rearrangement joins TRBV18 to TRBJ2-7; D perhaps matches TRBD1 (6 bases). Between the trimmed V and J ends, which lost 2 bases and 0 bases, there was a span of 11 bases. Germline CDR1 and CDR2: KGHSH and LQKENI. The CDR3 totals 15 residues. For the CDR3, the DNA is TGTGCCAGCTCACCATACCGGGACACCTCCTACGAGCAGTACTTC. Its protein is CASSPYRDTSYEQYF.

The genes are TRBV5-5 and TRBJ1-1; D perhaps matches TRBD1 (5 bases). Germline V gene data show CDR1 as SGHKS and CDR2 as YYEKEE (reference sequence). CDR3 length: 14 residues. Trimming removed 7 bases at V and 0 bases at J, with 13 bases between. CDR3 amino acids: CASGAEYMNTEAFF. The CDR3, as DNA: TGTGCCAGCGGGGCAGAGTACATGAACACTGAAGCTTTCTTT.

This clone was seen a few times. This rearrangement joins TRBV5-6 to TRBJ1-1; D remains ambiguous. Germline V gene lookup returns CDR1 SGHDT and CDR2 YYEEEE. The CDR3 contains 17 residues. Trimming cost V 0 bases and J 0 bases, with 15 bases left between them. In DNA, the CDR3 is TGTGCCAGCAGCTTGGGGGGAGGGATACAATTGAACACTGAAGCTTTCTTT. This encodes CASSLGGGIQLNTEAFF.

The V call is TRBV30, the J call TRBJ1-5, with D unresolved. This CDR3 region has 14 residues. The V end was cut by 8 bases, the J end by 5 bases, with 19 bases between. Per the germline V gene, CDR1 is GTSNPN and CDR2 is SVGIG (reference sequence). This CDR3 reads CATTAGVGDQPQHF. CDR3 DNA: TGTGCCACGACGGCCGGGGTTGGGGATCAGCCCCAGCATTTT.

This clone was counted a few times. The V call is TRBV6-4, the J call TRBJ2-1; 8 bases line up with TRBD2. The germline V gene has CDR1 MRHNA and CDR2 SNTAGT. This CDR3 is 15 amino acids long. V shed 6 bases and J 8 bases; nucleotides not matched to a gene: 12. CDR3 bases: TGTGCCAGCAGCCCCGGGGTGAGCGGGGGAGATGAGCAGTTCTTC. Amino acid sequence: CASSPGVSGGDEQFF.